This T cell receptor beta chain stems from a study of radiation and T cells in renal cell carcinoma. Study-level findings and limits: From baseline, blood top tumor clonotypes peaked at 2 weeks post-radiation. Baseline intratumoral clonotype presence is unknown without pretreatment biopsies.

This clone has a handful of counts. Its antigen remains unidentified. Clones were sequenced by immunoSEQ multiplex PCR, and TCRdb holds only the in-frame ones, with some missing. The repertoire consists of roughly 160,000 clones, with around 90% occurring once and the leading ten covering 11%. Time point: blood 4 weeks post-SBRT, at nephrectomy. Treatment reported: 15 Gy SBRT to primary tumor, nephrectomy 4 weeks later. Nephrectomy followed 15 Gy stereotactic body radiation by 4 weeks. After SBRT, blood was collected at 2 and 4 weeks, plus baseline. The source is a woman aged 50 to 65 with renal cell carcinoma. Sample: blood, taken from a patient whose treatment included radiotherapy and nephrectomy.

This CDR3 is CASSHTGTSGGALVPNEQFF. The CDR3 bases are TGTGCCAGCAGCCATACCGGGACTAGCGGGGGGGCCCTGGTCCCCAATGAGCAGTTCTTC. The rearrangement links TRBV4-2 to TRBJ2-1; TRBD2 matches 16 bases. Germline CDR1 LGHNA, CDR2 YNFKEQ. The CDR3 spans 20 residues. The J segment lost 6 bases and the V segment lost 3 bases, leaving 14 bases of the junction unmatched.